This T cell receptor beta chain was identified during a study of shared clonotypes between healthy human individuals. In regard to this clone: One end of the junction does not line up with germline, which may come from a read error.

Some clones are missing from TCRdb's copy, which holds only in-frame ones; the method was immunoSEQ multiplex PCR. This sample has about 660,000 clones, with less than 85% found just once. CDR1 is KGHSH and CDR2 is LQKENI in the germline V gene. The CDR3 runs 14 residues. The sequenced sample was memory CD4+ T cells sorted from blood. As for subset: CD45RA-negative fraction. The chain combines TRBV18 with TRBJ1-5; 8 bases match TRBD1. The origin of this receptor is a woman younger than 45 in good health. CDR3 nucleotide sequence: TGTGCCAGCTCACCTGGGGGGGACAGGCCACTTTCGTATTTT. Protein sequence: CASSPGGDRPLSYF. Full variable domain (remainder filled in from reference TRBV18 and TRBJ1-5): NAGVMQNPRHLVRRRGQEARLRCSPMKGHSHVYWYRQLPEEGLKFMVYLQKENIIDESGMPKERFSAEFPKEGPSILRIQQVVRGDSAAYFCASSPGGDRPLSYFGDGTRLSIL.